This T cell receptor (beta chain) was documented in a study of Ad26.COV2.S vaccination and SARS-CoV-2 variants. Study-level background: Donor joined the COV1001 Ad26.COV2.S trial arm.

Overall study findings and caveats: The TCR-based breadth and depth measures might underestimate overall T cell responses.

The germline gives CDR1 SGHNT, CDR2 YENEEA. V lost 6 bases to trimming and J lost 9 bases, with 15 bases between them. The CDR3 covers 13 residues. As regards this clone: As yet, its antigen is unknown.

Sequencing was performed with immunoSEQ multiplex PCR; in TCRdb, only in-frame clones are kept and a portion is missing. The sample consists of about 480,000 clones, around 88% of them appearing once. Treatment reported: over 15 received Ad26.COV2.S at low or high dose, single or two shots; roughly five received placebo; per-sample allocation not given. Samples analyzed were those drawn on day 63 after the first vaccine or placebo injection. An adult aged 18-55 years in Boston served as the donor. This clonotype was obtained from a person aged 18-60 years who received the Ad26.COV2.S COVID-19 vaccine or a placebo. Sample: peripheral blood, taken in a trial of Ad26.COV2.S vaccine versus placebo. The chain couples TRBV11-3 to TRBJ2-1, with D perhaps being TRBD1 or TRBD2 (6 bases each). This chain's CDR3 is CASSLQPGAEQFF. CDR3 sequence (DNA): TGTGCCAGCAGTTTACAACCGGGGGCTGAGCAGTTCTTC. The full variable domain, its missing parts supplied by reference TRBV11-3 and TRBJ2-1, is EAGVVQSPRYKIIEKKQPVAFWCNPISGHNTLYWYLQNLGQGPELLIRYENEEAVDDSQLPKDRFSAERLKGVDSTLKIQPAELGDSAVYLCASSLQPGAEQFFGPGTRLTVL.